Described below is a single T cell receptor (beta chain) sequence and its context. Its antigen remains unidentified. This sample was taken from a study of shared clonotypes between healthy human individuals. The study's findings and limits: It was the non-shared clonotypes that had lower generation probabilities than clonotypes shared by all four donors.

CD4+ cells were split into CD45RA+ naive and CD45RA-negative memory subsets. This CDR3 spans 14 amino acids. V lost 6 bases and J lost 7, with 15 bases in between. Germline assignment: CDR1 MNHEY and CDR2 SVGAGI. Every subset's genomic DNA went evenly onto several immunoSEQ plates. In the authors' workflow: For the immunoSEQ data, sequences were junction-only without quality scores, so filtering differed. Profiled with immunoSEQ multiplex PCR; TCRdb holds only in-frame clones, not every one. Clonal size and the V and J genes are those of that table, whereas D and trimming came from the DNA. The table records about 2.3 million clones, under 95% of them present only once.

The sequenced sample consisted of naive CD4+ T cells from PBMCs. This sample's subset: CD45RA+ positively selected. This chain connects TRBV6-5 to TRBJ2-2; D unclear. The TCR sequence derives from a man aged 18 to 29 in good health. Some clones in this sample may be carry-over from other donors' samples. The CDR3 DNA is TGTGCCAGCAGCCTCCTCACCGGCGGCGGGGAGCTGTTTTTT. It translates to CASSLLTGGGELFF.